This T cell receptor beta chain was recorded in a study of cytomegalovirus exposure and HLA in healthy donors (dated by TCRdb to 2016 to 2017). Regarding the complete study: An earlier analysis of about 560 of the donors reported 250 to 350 Gb of sequence data and 95 million to 130 million unique TCR beta sequences obtained from about 200 million T cells. Among the roughly 390 genotyped donors, approximately 76% belonged to the genetic ancestry cluster associated with self-reported Caucasian donors. The aim of the study was to test whether cataloging public T cell receptors could identify signatures of past pathogen exposure. A separate validation cohort of approximately 130 different subjects was used in addition to the approximately 670-subject first cohort. To study patterns of TCR occurrence, a later analysis re-analyzed previously published TCR beta repertoires from 700 or so donors and added high-resolution HLA genotyping. An early release that covered some 640 HLA-typed donors contained about 300 gigabases of sequencing data and tens of millions of unique TCR sequences. The study used immunosequencing to profile the T cell repertoires of under 700 subjects and linked those repertoires to cytomegalovirus serostatus. Genome-wide SNP genotypes for about 55% of the roughly 670 donors were used in a later genetic analysis, which treated that subset as a discovery cohort. Five DR-DQ haplotypes were handled as single units for association and clustering, since linkage in the cohort was strong. Class I and class II HLA loci were covered by the typing at four-digit resolution. The study combined high-throughput TCR immunosequencing, statistical association of individual TCRs with disease status, and machine learning to predict cytomegalovirus infection status. Donor age, sex, ethnicity and CMV serostatus were collected together with the repertoire data. To decide whether each TCR beta V gene segment behaved as functional or pseudogenic, an earlier analysis of some 540 of the donors relied on high-throughput TCR beta sequencing. All discovery cohort repertoires had been generated on a single sequencing platform. The later analysis used no new phenotypic data to find candidate immune exposures, relying instead on TCR beta sequences and their occurrence across donors. Typing coverage differed by locus: A, B, C, DRB1 and DQB1 were typed in about 620-630 donors, DQA1 in about 500, DPA1 in approximately 610, and DPB1 in around 440. On average, roughly 250,000 unique TCR beta nucleotide sequences were sequenced per donor among 398 genotyped donors of the cohort, with roughly 18% of those sequences being non-productive.

In total, approximately 690 healthy bone marrow donors made up the cohort. All cohort members were sampled while nominally healthy, although unrecorded immune exposures were likely present. The donor was CMV seronegative and belonged to the group of roughly 330 seronegative cohort members. A peripheral blood sample was provided by each donor, and peripheral blood mononuclear cells were used for TCR beta sequencing. The Qiagen DNeasy Blood Extraction Kit was used to extract genomic DNA from the blood cell samples. What the work shows at the level of the full study, not this receptor alone: Sequencing depth was assumed to be roughly uniform across donors in the presence/absence analyses, though that assumption may not hold. In a later analysis, 16,951 TCR beta sequences were associated with specific HLA alleles at a false discovery rate of 0.05. Immune exposure information for the cohort was limited to CMV serostatus. A total of 150 to 200 TCR beta chains were listed by the study as associated with cytomegalovirus. A group of highly shared sequence variants was considered likely to be a technical artifact of the sequencing pipeline. A later genetic analysis associated a missense DCLRE1C variant with V-gene and J-gene trimming of TCR beta chains, and an independent cohort replicated the association. According to a later analysis, TCR association rates differed among HLA loci, with DRB1 alleles showing the most associated TCRs and HLA-C alleles showing the fewest. Most TCR sequences were observed very rarely across donors, whereas some public TCRs were present in many individuals. Linkage disequilibrium might explain the correlated functional status among segregating V segments, but an unknown experimental factor could not be excluded. Some IMGT-functional V segments, including TRBV6-2 and TRBV6-3, could not be told apart with the 87-base-pair reads, so those segments were excluded. Broadly in line with IMGT annotations, most TCR beta V segments showed up in productive rearrangements about 87% or about 30% of the time in an earlier analysis of 450 to 600 of the donors. Strong co-occurrence of HLA alleles, especially DR and DQ, made assigning TCR associations to individual alleles difficult. It was suggested by the authors that the approach could potentially be generalized to other disease states and immunological phenotypes. A few of the identified cytomegalovirus-associated TCR beta chains were confirmed in vitro to be specific for cytomegalovirus antigens. A further reported finding was that TCR beta sequences accurately predicted the HLA-A and HLA-B alleles for most subjects in the first cohort. According to a later analysis, parvovirus B19, influenza, CMV and Epstein-Barr virus appeared linked to several top co-occurrence clusters. This cohort had only TCR beta chains sequenced, and the lack of alpha or paired-chain data limited which features could be detected. In a later genetic analysis, fewer N-insertions in productive TCRs were reported among donors in an Asian-associated ancestry cluster than the roughly 700-donor mean. In a later analysis, HLA-associated TCR beta chains showed more clonal expansion and lower generation probabilities than non-associated chains that were equally common. Because HLA typing was unavailable for some donors at each locus, only the typed subset was used in association tests. Over 15 rarely observed V segments, including chromosome 9 orphons, were excluded from the earlier analysis of several hundred of the donors because counts were too low. A later analysis found that most CMV-associated TCR beta chains appeared HLA-restricted, with HLA associations seemingly driven largely by CMV exposure. The classifier was reported to diagnose cytomegalovirus status with high specificity and sensitivity in both the original cohort and the validation cohort.

The receptor library was made with the immunoSEQ multiplex PCR assay. A mixture of 60 forward primers for TCR Vbeta segments and 13 reverse primers for TCR Jbeta segments was used in the multiplex PCR. The CDR3 region of rearranged TCR beta genes was amplified from genomic DNA by a multiplex PCR assay. The Illumina HiSeq System was used to sequence the amplified TCR beta libraries as 87-base-pair reads. On the study's bioinformatics: In a later analysis, approximately 74 million unique TCR beta chains were counted across the approximately 670 repertoires, and around 11 million of these chains were shared by at least two donors. Raw reads were error-corrected and collapsed into unique sequences with a nearest-neighbor algorithm that merged closely related sequences to remove PCR and sequencing errors. Alignment of CDR3 sequences to IMGT reference sequences was used to assign V, D and J gene segments. Each retained sequence needed at least a six-nucleotide match to both a V gene segment and a J gene segment. A rearrangement was called productive if the CDR3 had no stop codons and remained in frame with V and J, and every other rearrangement was called non-productive. CDR3 was defined by IMGT convention, running from the second conserved V-encoded cysteine to the conserved J-encoded phenylalanine. Sequences without an unambiguous match to a single V gene segment were excluded from the earlier analysis of over 500 of the donors. In an earlier analysis of a few hundred of the donors, V segments were called functional above 56.7% productive rearrangements and were called segregating when the between-donor standard deviation exceeded 5%. A statistical classification framework was built for diagnosing cytomegalovirus status from the catalog of TCR beta chain sequences. V and J gene assignment, in a later analysis, came from comparing TCR nucleotide sequences with IMGT/GENE-DB human TR gene sequences. Using the TCRdist pipeline, a later analysis assigned CDR3 sequences along with most-parsimonious VDJ recombination scenarios. In a later analysis, each TCR beta chain was defined by its CDR3 amino acid sequence together with its V-gene family, and reads without a unique V-gene family were excluded. In a later analysis, 450 to 600 highly shared, low-generation-probability nucleotide sequences were removed to address suspected cross-contamination and a sequencing artifact. In a later analysis, a clonal expansion index was calculated for each public chain from normalized within-repertoire ranks of inferred template counts. A later analysis computed generation probabilities with a VDJ recombination model fitted to out-of-frame rearrangements, and checked the results against IGoR. In a later analysis, hypergeometric tests were used to score TCR-TCR, TCR-HLA and TCR-CMV co-occurrence, with a repertoire-size bias correction applied to TCR pairs. False discovery rates were estimated in a later analysis by permuting HLA or CMV assignments 20 times. In a later analysis, co-occurring TCRs were grouped using DBSCAN, and TCRdist sequence similarity was added for clustering within HLA-allele-positive subsets. Repertoires with fewer than 30,000 or more than 120,000 public chains, plus five repertoires with anomalous nucleotide sharing, were excluded from co-occurrence clustering. Drawn from immuneACCESS, this table holds only the in-frame rearrangements with V and J called that TCRdb kept. Clones are partly lost; checked studies trace under half to an unresolved V gene and leave the rest unexplained. The V and J calls and clone size come from that table; D and trimming were worked out from the DNA. The table for this sample lists around 200,000 clones; roughly four fifths of them were counted only once. The ten largest clones take up around 3% of the sample.

To note about this clone: It has no known antigen specificity. Nothing much larger sits one base from this clone, and base qualities are not available.

The cysteine opens and the phenylalanine closes a CDR3 of 11 amino acids. The only DNA kept is the CDR3, 33 bases in frame from the first base. CDR1 and CDR2, looked up from the germline V gene (reference sequence), are GTSNPN and SVGIG. For this chain, trimming is 8 bases at the V end and 7 bases at the J end, and the number of junction bases without a gene match is 4. The chain joins TRBV30 to TRBJ2-2, with 7 bases aligning to TRBD1. This TCR was recovered from a male donor in good health and CMV-seronegative. The source material was PBMCs. The CDR3 amino acid sequence is: CAQGVVGELFF. Here is the DNA: TGTGCCCAGGGGGTAGTCGGGGAGCTGTTTTTT.